Below, 15 T cell receptor beta chains from the same sample are listed, as sequenced in a study of T cell changes during pregnancy in multiple sclerosis. Clones were sequenced by immunoSEQ multiplex PCR, and TCRdb holds only the in-frame ones, with some missing. Counted here are 90,000 to 100,000 clones, around 92% occurring once; the ten biggest clones make up around 2.3%. Specimen: peripheral blood, collected in the third trimester of pregnancy. The receptors originated from a female donor with multiple sclerosis, enrolled in a pregnancy study.

The chain uses TRBV18 and TRBJ2-1; D possibly corresponds to TRBD2 (5 bases). The CDR3 loop spans 17 amino acids. V lost 0 bases to trimming and J lost 5 bases, with 17 bases between them. In germline, CDR1 is KGHSH, CDR2 LQKENI. This chain's CDR3 is CASSPPRTPLIDNEQFF. CDR3 DNA sequence: TGTGCCAGCTCACCACCTCGGACTCCACTAATAGACAATGAGCAGTTCTTC.

This chain joins TRBV6-6 and TRBJ2-3; possible D gene TRBD2, 5 bases. The length of the CDR3 is 15 residues. V was clipped by 3 bases and J by 1 base, with 11 bases between them. The V gene's germline CDR1 is MNHNY and CDR2 SVGAGI (reference sequence). The chain's CDR3 is CASSYERPRTDTQYF. The CDR3, as DNA: TGTGCCAGCAGTTATGAGCGGCCTCGCACAGATACGCAGTATTTT.

CDR3 sequence reads: CASSNRAARTGELFF. The DNA of the CDR3 is TGCGCCAGCAGCAACAGGGCCGCGAGGACCGGGGAGCTGTTTTTT. This chain links TRBV4-1 with TRBJ2-2, with TRBD1 as a possible D gene (6 bases). Germline CDR1 is MGHRA and CDR2 is YSYEKL. V was clipped by 5 bases and J by 5 bases, with 15 bases between them. The CDR3 covers 15 residues.

This chain connects TRBV29-1 to TRBJ2-5; a weak D match, TRBD2 (6 bases). With 7 bases removed from V and 5 bases from J, the gap between germline ends came to 17 bases. CDR3 size: 13 residues. Germline loops: CDR1 SQVTM, CDR2 ANQGSEA. This CDR3 is CSALDYSKETQYF. DNA of the CDR3: TGCAGCGCCCTGGACTATAGCAAGGAGACCCAGTACTTC.

This clone appeared once. The gene calls are TRBV6-1 and TRBJ2-5; 11 bases match TRBD2. The CDR3 covers 13 residues. Germline CDR1 is MNHNS and CDR2 is SASEGT. DNA of the CDR3: TGTGTCACTCGACTAGCGGGATCCGAGACCCAGTACTTC. The encoded protein is CVTRLAGSETQYF.

The chain combines TRBV7-2 with TRBJ2-1; the D gene is possibly TRBD1 (7 bases). Per the germline V gene, CDR1 is SGHTA and CDR2 is FQGNSA. Trimming left V 5 bases short and J 8 bases short, with 19 bases between. The CDR3 is made up of 15 amino acids. CDR3 sequence (DNA): TGTGCCAGCAGCGCCCGGGAGAGGGGGCGGGATGAGCAGTTCTTC. Amino acids: CASSARERGRDEQFF.

This clone was detected only once. The V call is TRBV2, the J call TRBJ2-3; 8 bases map to TRBD2. V shed 7 bases and J 0 bases; nucleotides not matched to a gene: 9. Germline V gene sequence: CDR1 SNHLY, CDR2 FYNNEI. This CDR3 spans 16 amino acids. CDR3 loop: CASKVGAGASTDTQYF. CDR3 nucleotide sequence: TGTGCCAGCAAGGTGGGAGCGGGGGCTAGCACAGATACGCAGTATTTT.

This chain uses TRBV6-1 with TRBJ2-3, with TRBD2 as a possible D gene (6 bases). The CDR3 extends over 14 amino acids. CDR1 and CDR2 (germline): MNHNS, SASEGT. Trimming cost V 8 bases and J 0 bases, with 12 bases left between them. The CDR3 protein is CASGGWTSTDTQYF. The CDR3, as DNA: TGTGCCAGCGGGGGGTGGACAAGCACAGATACGCAGTATTTT.

This clone came up once. This sequence joins TRBV5-1 and TRBJ2-1, with 7 bases that match TRBD2. The CDR3 totals 16 residues. Germline V gene sequence: CDR1 SGHRS, CDR2 YFSETQ. With 0 bases clipped from V and 0 bases from J, the junction kept 3 bases outside the gene matches. CDR3 coding DNA: TGCGCCAGCAGCTTGGTTCGCGGGAGCTCCTACAATGAGCAGTTCTTC. Its protein is CASSLVRGSSYNEQFF. The whole variable domain, filled in from reference TRBV5-1 and TRBJ2-1, reads KAGVTQTPRYLIKTRGQQVTLSCSPISGHRSVSWYQQTPGQGLQFLFEYFSETQRNKGNFPGRFSGRQFSNSRSEMNVSTLELGDSALYLCASSLVRGSSYNEQFFGPGTRLTVL.

V is TRBV7-6 and J is TRBJ2-3; 11 bases align to TRBD2. After removal of 5 bases from V and 0 bases from J, the junction contained 4 bases not matched to a gene. Germline V lookup: CDR1 SGHVS, CDR2 FNYEAQ. This CDR3 region has 16 residues. CDR3 protein: CASSDWTSGSTDTQYF. The CDR3 DNA sequence: TGTGCCAGCAGCGACTGGACTAGCGGGAGCACAGATACGCAGTATTTT.

V usage is TRBV6-5 and J usage is TRBJ1-4; the D gene is possibly TRBD1 (5 bases). This CDR3 contains 13 residues. V was cut by 6 bases and J by 8 bases, with 13 bases left in between. CDR1 and CDR2 from the germline V gene are MNHEY and SVGAGI. CDR3 in DNA: TGTGCCAGCAGCGAAGTCGGGGGGGAAAAACTGTTTTTT. This sequence encodes CASSEVGGEKLFF.

The genes are TRBV28 and TRBJ1-1; 9 bases agree with TRBD1. Per the germline V gene, CDR1 is MDHEN and CDR2 is SYDVKM. J gave up 7 bases and V 6 bases, and 6 bases lay outside the gene matches. This CDR3 is built from 13 residues. The CDR3 DNA is TGTGCCAGCAGAGGGACAGGGCGGGATGAAGCTTTCTTT. It codes for CASRGTGRDEAFF. Together with reference TRBV28 and TRBJ1-1, the CDR3 gives the full variable domain: DVKVTQSSRYLVKRTGEKVFLECVQDMDHENMFWYRQDPGLGLRLIYFSYDVKMKEKGDIPEGYSVSREKKERFSLILESASTNQTSMYLCASRGTGRDEAFFGQGTRLTVV.

CDR3 sequence reads: CASSQGPSGETQYF. The CDR3 nucleotides read TGCGCCAGCAGCCAAGGTCCTAGCGGGGAGACCCAGTACTTC. V gene TRBV4-1 combines with J gene TRBJ2-5, with 8 positions matching TRBD2. Germline assignment: CDR1 MGHRA and CDR2 YSYEKL. V shed 1 base and J 5 bases; nucleotides not matched to a gene: 3. The CDR3 length is 14 residues.

This chain uses TRBV6-5 with TRBJ2-7, with D possibly being TRBD1 (5 bases). V dropped 7 bases and J dropped 5 bases, with 15 bases sitting between them. Germline assignment: CDR1 MNHEY and CDR2 SVGAGI. The CDR3 sequence is 13 residues long. Here the CDR3 DNA reads TGTGCCAGCAAGAAGCAGGGAACCCACGAGCAGTACTTC. Translation gives CASKKQGTHEQYF.

The J gene is TRBJ2-2, the V gene TRBV7-8; 14 bases are shared with TRBD2. The V gene's germline CDR1 is SGHVS and CDR2 FQNEAQ. J gave up 4 bases and V 5 bases, and 6 bases lay outside the gene matches. The length of the CDR3 is 17 residues. The CDR3 is CASSLRLAGGSTGELFF. The CDR3, as DNA: TGTGCCAGCAGCCTAAGACTAGCGGGGGGGTCCACCGGGGAGCTGTTTTTT. The full variable domain, completed using reference TRBV7-8 and TRBJ2-2, is GAGVSQSPRYKVAKRGQDVALRCDPISGHVSLFWYQQALGQGPEFLTYFQNEAQLDKSGLPSDRFFAERPEGSVSTLKIQRTQQEDSAVYLCASSLRLAGGSTGELFFGEGSRLTVL.